The 12 T cell receptor beta chains given below trace back to one sample, sequenced in a study of blood T cell repertoires in COVID-19. Measured with immunoSEQ multiplex PCR; TCRdb has only the in-frame clones, and not every one. The sample includes 100,000 to 130,000 clones, 89% of them seen just once. Sequencing was performed on peripheral blood. Source of these receptors: a man aged 40-55 years with active or convalescent COVID-19.

This clone appeared a single time. V is TRBV28 and J is TRBJ2-7; 8 nucleotides line up with TRBD2. The junction had 5 bases not matched to a gene; V was cut back by 4 bases and J by 0 bases. Per germline, CDR1 MDHEN and CDR2 SYDVKM. This CDR3 has 15 residues. The CDR3 nucleotides read TGTGCCAGCAGTTCGACCGGGACTAGCTCCTACGAGCAGTACTTC. This encodes CASSSTGTSSYEQYF.

V gene TRBV30 combines with J gene TRBJ2-7; 8 bases align to TRBD1. CDR1 is GTSNPN and CDR2 is SVGIG in the germline V gene (reference sequence). The CDR3 contains 14 residues. Unmatched junction bases numbered 4, after V lost 1 base and J lost 2 bases. The CDR3 sequence: CAWSGTGKTYEQYF. CDR3 nucleotides: TGTGCCTGGAGTGGGACAGGGAAAACCTACGAGCAGTACTTC. The entire variable domain, with the rest obtained from reference TRBV30 and TRBJ2-7, is as follows: SQTIHQWPATLVQPVGSPLSLECTVEGTSNPNLYWYRQAAGRGLQLLFYSVGIGQISSEVPQNLSASRPQDRQFILSSKKLLLSDSGFYLCAWSGTGKTYEQYFGPGTRLTVT.

This clone has just a few counts. The chain combines TRBV4-1 with TRBJ2-1; the match to TRBD2 covers 14 bases. The CDR3 runs 15 residues. V was clipped by 2 bases and J by 8 bases; unmatched bases: 2. Germline V CDR1 and CDR2: MGHRA, YSYEKL. The CDR3 DNA reads TGCGCCAGCAGCCAACCGGGACTAGCGGGAGATGAGCAGTTCTTC. Its protein product is CASSQPGLAGDEQFF.

The chain joins TRBV18 to TRBJ2-7; 8 positions agree with TRBD1. The CDR3 runs to 16 residues. V shed 2 bases and J 4 bases; nucleotides not matched to a gene: 10. Germline V gene lookup returns CDR1 KGHSH and CDR2 LQKENI. This chain's CDR3 is CASSPVSQGGMYEQYF. Here the CDR3 DNA reads TGTGCCAGCTCACCAGTATCACAGGGGGGAATGTACGAGCAGTACTTC.

The gene calls are TRBV10-3 and TRBJ2-1, with D tentatively TRBD2 (6 bases). The CDR3 spans 13 residues. Germline V gives CDR1 ENHRY, CDR2 SYGVKD. V shed 2 bases and J shed 6 bases, with 8 bases lying between them. The CDR3 region has the DNA TGTGCCATCAGTGAGGGGACTCCCAATGAGCAGTTCTTC. As protein: CAISEGTPNEQFF.

This clone was detected only once. The rearrangement uses TRBV30 and TRBJ2-1; D possibly corresponds to TRBD1 (6 bases). The CDR3 is made up of 15 amino acids. V lost 4 bases to trimming and J lost 9 bases, with 22 bases between them. CDR1 and CDR2 from the germline V gene are GTSNPN and SVGIG (reference sequence). The CDR3 sequence is CAWTYLIQGSSEQFF. The CDR3 region has the DNA TGTGCCTGGACCTACCTCATACAGGGAAGTAGTGAGCAGTTCTTC.

DNA for the CDR3: TGTGCCAGCTCCAGGACAGGGGATGGTGGCTACACCTTC. Translating gives CASSRTGDGGYTF. The chain couples TRBV18 to TRBJ1-2, with 9 bases matching TRBD1. J gave up 7 bases and V 6 bases, and 6 bases lay outside the gene matches. Germline V gene data show CDR1 as KGHSH and CDR2 as LQKENI. The CDR3 is 13 residues long.

This rearrangement joins TRBV11-2 to TRBJ2-1, with D hard to call. The CDR3 loop spans 12 amino acids. With 5 bases removed from V and 13 bases from J, the gap between germline ends came to 15 bases. The germline V gene encodes CDR1 SGHAT and CDR2 FQNNGV. CDR3: CASSPQATPQFF. The CDR3 DNA follows: TGTGCCAGCAGCCCGCAGGCGACACCACAGTTCTTC.

V and J are TRBV4-2 and TRBJ2-7, with TRBD2 matching over 11 bases. Germline loops: CDR1 LGHNA, CDR2 YNFKEQ. CDR3 length: 13 residues. V shed 1 base, J shed 12 bases, and the junction held 5 bases outside the gene matches. The DNA for the CDR3 is TGTGCCAGCAGCCAAGGACTAGCGGGATTAGGGTACTTC. Translating it yields CASSQGLAGLGYF.

This sequence joins TRBV4-3 and TRBJ2-1; TRBD1 might be the D (6 bases). The CDR3 is made up of 15 amino acids. The germline V gene has CDR1 LGHNA and CDR2 YSLEER. V dropped 3 bases and J dropped 0 bases, with 9 bases sitting between them. The DNA for the CDR3 is TGCGCCAGCAGCCAGGACAGTAGCTCCTACAATGAGCAGTTCTTC. Its protein is CASSQDSSSYNEQFF.

V gene TRBV5-4 combines with J gene TRBJ2-1, with D uncertain. The germline V gene encodes CDR1 SGHNT and CDR2 YYREEE (reference sequence). The CDR3 extends over 14 amino acids. V was shortened by 6 bases and J by 7 bases, with 17 bases between the two germline ends. The CDR3, as DNA: TGTGCCAGCACCTCCGGCCCACAGAATAATGAGCAGTTCTTC. This translates into CASTSGPQNNEQFF.

The chain joins TRBV6-5 to TRBJ1-2, with a tentative D call TRBD1 (5 bases). Trimming shortened V by 2 bases and J by 4 bases, and 14 bases separated the two germline ends. The CDR3 is 15 amino acids. Per germline, CDR1 MNHEY and CDR2 SVGAGI. CDR3 loop: CASSYGAAGGYGYTF. For the CDR3, the DNA is TGTGCCAGCAGTTACGGTGCTGCGGGGGGCTATGGCTACACCTTC.